These T cell receptor beta chains were read from a single sample in a study of blood T cell repertoires in COVID-19. Only in-frame clones appear in the TCRdb table, and some are missing; sequencing was by immunoSEQ multiplex PCR. The data hold a few hundred thousand clones, with 80% to 90% observed a single time. The sequenced sample consisted of PBMCs or T cells enriched from blood (not recorded which). Source of these receptors: a man younger than 30 who had recovered from COVID-19. CDR3s include the opening cysteine and the closing phenylalanine or tryptophan. The D gene is left open where the match is weak. Only part of the rows carry a size: once, few, many, or a class if the clone is expanded.

>TRBV7-8|NA|NA|TRBJ2-7
CASSNDRPYEQYF
TGTGCCAGCAGCAACGACAGACCCTACGAGCAGTACTTC
>TRBV6-4|NA|TRBD2|TRBJ2-3
CASSLGLAGDTQYF
TGTGCCAGCAGTCTCGGACTAGCGGGAGATACGCAGTATTTT
>TRBV3-1/TRBV3-2|NA|TRBD1|TRBJ2-5
CASSHRQGAEETQYF
TGTGCCAGCAGCCATAGACAGGGGGCTGAGGAGACCCAGTACTTC
>TRBV11-3|NA|NA|TRBJ1-1
CASSATGNTEAFF
TGTGCCAGCAGCGCGACGGGAAACACTGAAGCTTTCTTT
>TRBV5-1|once|NA|TRBJ1-1
CASSRMGQNTEAFF
TGCGCCAGCAGCCGGATGGGACAGAACACTGAAGCTTTCTTT
>TRBV10-1|NA|NA|TRBJ2-5
CASSSRGKETQYF
TGCGCCAGCAGTTCCCGGGGGAAAGAGACCCAGTACTTC
>TRBV6-1|NA|NA|TRBJ1-5
CASSDAGSNQPQHF
TGTGCCAGCAGTGACGCGGGTAGCAATCAGCCCCAGCATTTT
>TRBV6-5|NA|TRBD1|TRBJ1-5
CASSSPDRGNQPQHF
TGTGCCAGCAGTAGCCCCGACAGGGGCAATCAGCCCCAGCATTTT
>TRBV3-1/TRBV3-2|NA|NA|TRBJ2-7
CASSQGSGGLSYEQYF
TGTGCCAGCAGCCAAGGGTCTGGCGGTCTTTCCTACGAGCAGTACTTC
>TRBV25-1|NA|NA|TRBJ2-2
CASSDLNTGELFF
TGTGCCAGCAGTGACTTGAACACCGGGGAGCTGTTTTTT
>TRBV7-9|NA|TRBD2|TRBJ2-1
CASSLRAGALVDEQFF
TGTGCCAGCAGCTTACGAGCGGGAGCTCTAGTAGATGAGCAGTTCTTC
>TRBV6-5|NA|TRBD1|TRBJ2-5
CASTRMGQPHETQYF
TGTGCCAGCACCCGAATGGGACAGCCCCACGAGACCCAGTACTTC
>TRBV6-5|NA|TRBD1|TRBJ1-2
CASSWGVGPTGVGYTF
TGTGCCAGCAGTTGGGGGGTTGGACCCACAGGGGTTGGCTACACCTTC
>TRBV19|NA|NA|TRBJ1-5
CASSPPEPQPQHF
TGTGCCAGTAGTCCCCCAGAACCTCAGCCCCAGCATTTT
>TRBV18|NA|TRBD1|TRBJ1-4
CASSRDTGGRGEKLFF
TGTGCCAGCTCCCGGGACACAGGGGGACGAGGTGAAAAACTGTTTTTT
>TRBV27|NA|TRBD2|TRBJ2-2
CASTQAGGLRWTGELFF
TGTGCCAGCACCCAAGCGGGGGGGCTTAGGTGGACCGGGGAGCTGTTTTTT
>TRBV7-6|NA|NA|TRBJ2-1
CASSLPRGSYNEQFF
TGTGCCAGCAGCTTGCCTAGGGGGTCCTACAATGAGCAGTTCTTC
>TRBV3-1/TRBV3-2|NA|TRBD2|TRBJ2-1
CASSPRLAGEQFF
TGTGCCAGCAGCCCCAGACTAGCAGGTGAGCAGTTCTTC
>TRBV14|NA|TRBD1|TRBJ2-2
CASSPRTGGELFF
TGTGCCAGCAGCCCCCGGACAGGCGGGGAGCTGTTTTTT
>TRBV6-5|once|NA|TRBJ1-6
CASSPVGRVYSPLHF
TGTGCCAGCAGTCCCGTTGGGAGGGTTTACTCACCCCTCCACTTT
>TRBV4-1|NA|NA|TRBJ1-1
CASSQDPRNTEAFF
TGCGCCAGCAGCCAAGATCCCCGGAACACTGAAGCTTTCTTT
>TRBV28|NA|NA|TRBJ1-1
CASSSSVWDRGNTEAFF
NA
>TRBV3-1/TRBV3-2|NA|NA|TRBJ1-5
CASSQGRRGQPQHF
TGTGCCAGCAGCCAAGGGAGGCGGGGACAGCCCCAGCATTTT
>TRBV5-1|NA|NA|TRBJ2-5
CASSRGRGDWSETQYF
TGCGCCAGCAGCCGGGGCAGGGGTGATTGGTCGGAGACCCAGTACTTC
>TRBV7-9|NA|TRBD1|TRBJ1-6
CASSSGQGFSPLHF
TGTGCCAGCAGCTCCGGACAGGGGTTCTCACCCCTCCACTTT
>TRBV10-1|NA|TRBD1|TRBJ2-2
CALRKDRATGELFF
TGCGCCCTTAGGAAGGACAGGGCAACCGGGGAGCTGTTTTTT
>TRBV9|NA|TRBD1|TRBJ2-1
CASSVISGQGRLDRQFF
TGTGCCAGCAGCGTAATCTCGGGACAGGGAAGGTTGGATCGGCAGTTCTTC
>TRBV3-1/TRBV3-2|NA|NA|TRBJ2-1
CASSQVKGAEQFF
TGTGCCAGCAGCCAAGTTAAAGGAGCTGAGCAGTTCTTC
>TRBV27|NA|NA|TRBJ1-2
CASSLSGARYGYTF
TGTGCCAGCAGTTTATCAGGGGCCCGATATGGCTACACCTTC
>TRBV6-2/TRBV6-3|once|NA|TRBJ1-1
CASSSPRQDSTEAFF
TGTGCCAGCAGTTCACCGCGGCAGGACAGTACTGAAGCTTTCTTT
>TRBV5-1|NA|NA|TRBJ2-7
CASSLSGHLWAEQYF
TGCGCCAGCAGCTTGTCGGGACATCTCTGGGCCGAGCAGTACTTC
>TRBV19|NA|NA|TRBJ2-7
CASSIRGTDGNYEQYF
TGTGCCAGTAGTATACGGGGGACAGACGGGAACTACGAGCAGTACTTC
>TRBV19|NA|TRBD2|TRBJ2-2
CASRGQRGFGELFF
TGTGCCAGTAGGGGTCAGCGGGGGTTCGGGGAGCTGTTTTTT
>TRBV15|once|NA|TRBJ1-5
CATSKGTYSNQPQHF
TGTGCCACCAGCAAGGGGACTTATAGCAATCAGCCCCAGCATTTT
>TRBV3-1/TRBV3-2|NA|NA|TRBJ2-5
CASSRGGETQYF
TGTGCCAGCAGCCGAGGAGGAGAGACCCAGTACTTC
>TRBV30|NA|NA|TRBJ2-2
CAWRLVGGAPYTGELFF
TGTGCCTGGAGGTTAGTAGGTGGGGCCCCATACACCGGGGAGCTGTTTTTT
>TRBV4-2|NA|TRBD2|TRBJ2-2
CASSQVGAGGYTGELFF
TGTGCCAGCAGCCAAGTTGGAGCGGGGGGGTACACCGGGGAGCTGTTTTTT
>TRBV19|NA|NA|TRBJ1-1
CAVRGPMNTEAFF
TGTGCCGTGCGGGGCCCGATGAACACTGAAGCTTTCTTT
>TRBV12-3/TRBV12-4|NA|NA|TRBJ1-5
CASTYRVGQPQHF
TGTGCCAGCACCTACAGGGTCGGTCAGCCCCAGCATTTT
>TRBV2|NA|NA|TRBJ2-2
CASSAPTGRVDTGELFF
TGTGCCAGCAGTGCCCCCACAGGGCGGGTGGACACCGGGGAGCTGTTTTTT
>TRBV24-1|NA|NA|TRBJ2-7
CATSDPSVPYEQYF
TGTGCCACCAGTGACCCAAGCGTTCCCTACGAGCAGTACTTC